A single TCR beta chain is shown here with its context. The authors' processing: By means of reference gene primer amplification, nucleated cell counts were estimated. Repertoires were generated with immunoSEQ multiplex PCR, while TCRdb's copy carries only in-frame clones and drops some. The V and J calls and clone size come from that table; D and trimming were worked out from the DNA. The table records about 180,000 clones, roughly 82% of them present only once. V shed 6 bases and J shed 4 bases, with 16 bases lying between them. The CDR3 contains 14 residues. CDR1 is SQVTM, CDR2 ANQGSEA, per germline. This specimen comes from a study of blood T cell repertoires in COVID-19. Study details: Researchers got acute and convalescent COVID-19 samples from the United States, Italy and Spain. Sources were T cells, B-cell-depleted T cells, or PBMCs; the material itself was cDNA or gDNA.

The rearrangement uses TRBV29-1 and TRBJ1-3; perhaps TRBD1 as D (6 bases). The sequence derives from a woman aged 25 to 39 who had recovered from COVID-19. The sequenced sample consisted of PBMCs or T cells enriched from blood (not recorded which). CDR3 loop: CSVYTPGQGNTIYF. CDR3 DNA sequence: TGCAGCGTGTACACTCCGGGACAAGGAAACACCATATATTTT.